This is a list of T cell receptor beta chains from one sample in a study of OX40 agonist ivuxolimab in advanced cancers. The method was immunoSEQ multiplex PCR; TCRdb's version includes in-frame clones alone and lacks a portion of them. The data contain tens of thousands of clones, 65% to 90% of them singletons. Sample: CD4+ or CD8+ T cells sorted from blood, taken in a trial of the OX40 agonist ivuxolimab. All receptors come from an adult with an advanced solid tumor such as melanoma, head and neck, liver or kidney cancer. Each CDR3 is given with its conserved first and last residue. Fields, in order: clone size, D gene, J gene, V gene, CDR3 DNA, CDR3 protein. The D gene is left open where the match is weak. Size is stated for part of the rows, as once, few or many counts, or as a class when the clone is expanded.

>-|-|TRBJ1-1|TRBV28
TGTGCCAGCAGTTTGGTGGGGGCGAACACTGAAGCTTTCTTT
CASSLVGANTEAFF
>-|-|TRBJ1-5|TRBV7-2
TGTGCCAGCAGCGCTTACCCCCTGGTAGGGGAGTATAGCAATCAGCCCCAGCATTTT
CASSAYPLVGEYSNQPQHF
>-|-|TRBJ1-4|TRBV4-2
TGTGCCAGCAGCCAAGATTTAAGGACGACTAATGAAAAACTGTTTTTT
CASSQDLRTTNEKLFF
>-|-|TRBJ1-5|TRBV5-1
TGCGCCAGCAGCTTGACAGGTCCATCTAGTCAGCCCCAGCATTTT
CASSLTGPSSQPQHF
>-|TRBD2|TRBJ2-2|TRBV4-3
TGCGCCAGCAGCCAAGATTTACTAGCGGGAGTAAAAGGGGAGCTGTTTTTT
CASSQDLLAGVKGELFF
>-|-|TRBJ2-4|TRBV5-1
TGCGCCAGCAGCTTAGGGGCCAAAAACATTCAGTACTTC
CASSLGAKNIQYF
>-|TRBD2|TRBJ2-7|TRBV4-3
TGCGCCAGCAGCCATCCCCAGCGGGGGGGGGTCGAGCAGTACTTC
CASSHPQRGGVEQYF
>-|-|TRBJ2-1|TRBV10-3
TGTGCCATCAAGGAGGGGGCGAACAATGAGCAGTTCTTC
CAIKEGANNEQFF
>-|-|TRBJ2-3|TRBV7-9
TGTGCCAGCAGCTTAGTAGGACTCACAGATACGCAGTATTTT
CASSLVGLTDTQYF
>-|TRBD1|TRBJ1-5|TRBV7-2
TGTGCCAGCAGCTCGACAGGGAGTAGCAATCAGCCCCAGCATTTT
CASSSTGSSNQPQHF
>-|-|TRBJ2-5|TRBV28
TGTGCCAGCAGTTTCTTCGGAAGGACTAATCAAGAGACCCAGTACTTC
CASSFFGRTNQETQYF
>-|-|TRBJ2-1|TRBV9
TGTGCCAGCAGCGTAGGGGAAGCGGCTTTTGATGAGCAGTTCTTC
CASSVGEAAFDEQFF
>-|TRBD2|TRBJ2-3|TRBV5-4
TGTGCCAGCAGCGCCCCGGGACTAGCCTCAGATACGCAGTATTTT
CASSAPGLASDTQYF
>-|-|TRBJ1-4|TRBV5-5
TGTGCCAGCCTCAGAGGGCCCTACACTAATGAAAAACTGTTTTTT
CASLRGPYTNEKLFF
>-|TRBD2|TRBJ2-7|TRBV7-9
TGTGCCAGCACCAGGGGGACTAGCGGGAGCTACGAGCAGTACTTC
CASTRGTSGSYEQYF
>-|TRBD1|TRBJ1-1|TRBV5-1
TGCGCCAGCACCTCGGACAGGGGCTTTAGCACTGAAGCTTTCTTT
CASTSDRGFSTEAFF
>-|-|TRBJ1-1|TRBV6-5
TGTGCCAGCATAACAAACACTGAAGCTTTCTTT
CASITNTEAFF
>once|TRBD1|TRBJ2-7|TRBV28
TGTGCCAGCAAGTACAACAGGGGAAGCTCCTACGAGCAGTACTTC
CASKYNRGSSYEQYF
>-|-|TRBJ2-2|TRBV30
TGTGCCTGGAGTAGAGGGACCGGGGAGCTGTTTTTT
CAWSRGTGELFF
>-|-|TRBJ2-1|TRBV5-1
TGCGCCAGCAGCTTGGAGTCTTACAATGAGCAGTTCTTC
CASSLESYNEQFF
>-|-|TRBJ1-4|TRBV7-2
TGTGCCAGCAGCTCCTCGGGGGGCCTAGTTTTT
CASSSSGGLVF
>-|-|TRBJ2-3|TRBV29-1
TGCAGCGTTGAAACAGGGTGGGATACGCAGTATTTT
CSVETGWDTQYF
>-|TRBD2|TRBJ2-3|TRBV5-8
TGTGCCAGCAGCTTGGGTCTAGCGGGCACAGATACGCAGTATTTT
CASSLGLAGTDTQYF
>once|-|TRBJ1-2|TRBV23-1
TGCGCCAGCAGTCAATCTGAAGGGTGGGGGGGTGGCTACACCTTC
CASSQSEGWGGGYTF
>-|-|TRBJ1-1|TRBV28
TGTGCCAGCACATCGAACACTGAAGCTTTCTTT
CASTSNTEAFF
>few|-|TRBJ2-4|TRBV6-5
TGTGCCAGCAGTTACTCGACGACGAAAAACATTCAGTACTTC
CASSYSTTKNIQYF
>-|TRBD1|TRBJ1-6|TRBV11-2
TGTGCCAGCAGGGATACAGGGGGTCCCCTCCACTTT
CASRDTGGPLHF
>-|TRBD2|TRBJ2-1|TRBV7-9
TGTGCCAGCAAACGGGGGGGCAGTGAGCAGTTCTTC
CASKRGGSEQFF
>-|TRBD1|TRBJ2-4|TRBV7-2
TGTGCCAGCAGCCGAATCGGGACAGGGGTGCAAAACATTCAGTACTTC
CASSRIGTGVQNIQYF
>few|TRBD1|TRBJ2-7|TRBV18
TGTGCCAGCTCACCACGCGTTACAGGGGCTATGGCCTACGAGCAGTACTTC
CASSPRVTGAMAYEQYF
>-|-|TRBJ1-2|TRBV6-5
TGTGCCAGCAGTTACGGACACTATGGCTACACCTTC
CASSYGHYGYTF
>-|-|TRBJ2-7|TRBV11-2
TGTGCCAGCAGCTTAGGACACGAGCAGTACTTC
CASSLGHEQYF
>-|TRBD2|TRBJ2-1|TRBV28
TGTGCCCTAGGGGCCGGACTAGCGGGAGACTTGTACAATGAGCAGTTCTTC
CALGAGLAGDLYNEQFF
>-|-|TRBJ1-2|TRBV29-1
TGCAGCGTTGAATTGGGACCTGACTATGGCTACACCTTC
CSVELGPDYGYTF
>once|TRBD1|TRBJ1-4|TRBV28
TGTGCCAGCAGTTTGCCGACAGGGAGGGGTGAAAAACTGTTTTTT
CASSLPTGRGEKLFF
>-|-|TRBJ2-7|TRBV9
TGTGCCAGCAGCCCCCGTGCGGGGCACTACGAGCAGTACTTC
CASSPRAGHYEQYF
>-|TRBD1|TRBJ1-6|TRBV28
TGTGCCAGCAGACAGGACAGGGGAGTATCACCCCTCCACTTT
CASRQDRGVSPLHF
>-|TRBD1|TRBJ1-4|TRBV2
TGTGCCAGCAGTGAAGGGACAGGGGGGAGTGAAAAACTGTTTTTT
CASSEGTGGSEKLFF
>-|TRBD1|TRBJ1-3|TRBV28
TGTGCCAGCAGTTTGGGAGGGGGCGCTGGAAACACCATATATTTT
CASSLGGGAGNTIYF
>-|-|TRBJ2-4|TRBV11-2
TGTGCCAGCAGCTTAGATCGGTGGGGGGCCAAAAACATTCAGTACTTC
CASSLDRWGAKNIQYF
>-|TRBD2|TRBJ2-7|TRBV10-2
TGCGCCAGCAGTGGCCAGTCTGCTAGCGGGTCCTACGAGCAGTACTTC
CASSGQSASGSYEQYF
>-|-|TRBJ2-5|TRBV5-1
TGCGCCAGCAGCGCCCGGTCGGAGACCCAGTACTTC
CASSARSETQYF
>-|TRBD1|TRBJ2-2|TRBV28
TGTGCCAGCAGTTTATATACAGGGGGCGCTAGGAACACCGGGGAGCTGTTTTTT
CASSLYTGGARNTGELFF
>-|-|TRBJ2-7|TRBV21-1
TGTGCCAGCAGCAAAGAAGGGGTACGGTTAGCGGATAGCTCCTACGAGCAGTACTTC
CASSKEGVRLADSSYEQYF
>-|-|TRBJ2-7|TRBV28
TGTGCCAGCAGTTTAGAAGACTACGAGCAGTACTTC
CASSLEDYEQYF